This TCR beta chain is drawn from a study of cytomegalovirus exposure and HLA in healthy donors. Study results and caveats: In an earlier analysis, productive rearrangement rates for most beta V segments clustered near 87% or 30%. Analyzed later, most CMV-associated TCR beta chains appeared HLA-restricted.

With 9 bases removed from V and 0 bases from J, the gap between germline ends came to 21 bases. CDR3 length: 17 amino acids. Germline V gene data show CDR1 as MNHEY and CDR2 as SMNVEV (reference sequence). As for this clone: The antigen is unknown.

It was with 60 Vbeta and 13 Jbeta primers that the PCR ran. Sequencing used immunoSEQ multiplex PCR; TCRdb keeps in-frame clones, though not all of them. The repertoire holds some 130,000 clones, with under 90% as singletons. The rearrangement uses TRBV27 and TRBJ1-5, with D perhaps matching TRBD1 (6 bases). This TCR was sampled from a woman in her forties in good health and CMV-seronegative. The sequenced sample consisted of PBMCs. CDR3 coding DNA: TGTGCCAGGAGAACTGGACAGTCTTATTATAGCAATCAGCCCCAGCATTTT. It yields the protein CARRTGQSYYSNQPQHF.